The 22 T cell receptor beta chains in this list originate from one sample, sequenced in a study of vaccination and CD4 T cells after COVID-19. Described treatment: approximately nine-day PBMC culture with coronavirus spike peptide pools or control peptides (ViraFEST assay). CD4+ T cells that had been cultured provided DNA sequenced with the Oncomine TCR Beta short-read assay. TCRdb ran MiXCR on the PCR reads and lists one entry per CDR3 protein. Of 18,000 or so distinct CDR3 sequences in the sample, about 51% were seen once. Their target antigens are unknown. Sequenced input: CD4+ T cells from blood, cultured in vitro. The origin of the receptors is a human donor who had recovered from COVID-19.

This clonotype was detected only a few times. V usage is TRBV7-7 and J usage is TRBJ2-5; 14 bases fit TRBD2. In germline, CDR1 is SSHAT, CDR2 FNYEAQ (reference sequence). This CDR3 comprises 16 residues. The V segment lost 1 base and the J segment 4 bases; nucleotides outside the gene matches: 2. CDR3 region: CASSLGTSGGRETQYF. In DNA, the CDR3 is TGTGCCAGCAGCTTAGGGACTAGCGGGGGGAGAGAGACCCAGTACTTC.

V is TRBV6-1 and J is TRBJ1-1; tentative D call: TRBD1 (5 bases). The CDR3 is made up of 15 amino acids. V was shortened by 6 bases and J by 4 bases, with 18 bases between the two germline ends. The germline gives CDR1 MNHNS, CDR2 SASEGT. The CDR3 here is CASRGTTLGATEAFF. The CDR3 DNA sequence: TGTGCCAGCAGGGGGACCACCCTCGGGGCCACTGAAGCTTTCTTT.

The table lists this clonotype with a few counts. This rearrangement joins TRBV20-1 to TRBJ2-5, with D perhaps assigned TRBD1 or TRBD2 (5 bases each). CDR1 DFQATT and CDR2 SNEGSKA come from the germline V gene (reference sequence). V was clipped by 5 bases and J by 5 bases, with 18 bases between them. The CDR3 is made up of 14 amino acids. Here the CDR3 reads CSAERAGILETQYF. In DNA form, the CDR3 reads TGCAGTGCTGAGAGGGCAGGGATCCTGGAGACCCAGTACTTC.

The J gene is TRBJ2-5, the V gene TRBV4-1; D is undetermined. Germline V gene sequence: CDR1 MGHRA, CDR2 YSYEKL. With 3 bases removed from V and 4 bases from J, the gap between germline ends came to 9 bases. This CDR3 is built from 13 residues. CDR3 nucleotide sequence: TGCGCCAGCAGCCAGCGGTCAGGAGAGACCCAGTACTTC. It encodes CASSQRSGETQYF.

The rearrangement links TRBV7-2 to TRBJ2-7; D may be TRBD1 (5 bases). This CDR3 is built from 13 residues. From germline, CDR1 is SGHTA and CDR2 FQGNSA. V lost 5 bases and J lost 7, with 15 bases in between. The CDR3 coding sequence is TGTGCCAGCAGCCCCCGGGCTTCAGGGGAGCAGTACTTC. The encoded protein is CASSPRASGEQYF.

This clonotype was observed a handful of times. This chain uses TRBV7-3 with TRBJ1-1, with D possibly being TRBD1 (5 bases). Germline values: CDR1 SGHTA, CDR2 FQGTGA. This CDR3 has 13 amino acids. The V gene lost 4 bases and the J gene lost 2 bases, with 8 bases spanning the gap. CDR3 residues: CASSSGVNTEAFF. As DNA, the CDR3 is TGTGCCAGCAGCTCGGGGGTCAACACTGAAGCTTTCTTT.

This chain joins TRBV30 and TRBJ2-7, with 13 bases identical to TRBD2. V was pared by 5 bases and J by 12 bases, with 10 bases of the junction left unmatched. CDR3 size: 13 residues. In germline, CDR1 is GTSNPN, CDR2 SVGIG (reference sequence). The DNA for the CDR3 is TGTGCCTGGGAGACCGGGACTAGCGGGAAGGGGTACTTC. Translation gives CAWETGTSGKGYF.

The CDR3, as DNA: TGTGCCAGCAGTGGCCGGGCAGCCTCGTACCAAGAGACCCAGTACTTC. Amino acids: CASSGRAASYQETQYF. The chain has TRBV28 and TRBJ2-5; no reliable D call. Germline V gene lookup returns CDR1 MDHEN and CDR2 SYDVKM. V was trimmed by 5 bases and J by 0 bases, leaving 16 bases between them. The CDR3 has 16 residues. Variable domain in full (rest from reference TRBV28 and TRBJ2-5): DVKVTQSSRYLVKRTGEKVFLECVQDMDHENMFWYRQDPGLGLRLIYFSYDVKMKEKGDIPEGYSVSREKKERFSLILESASTNQTSMYLCASSGRAASYQETQYFGPGTRLLVL.

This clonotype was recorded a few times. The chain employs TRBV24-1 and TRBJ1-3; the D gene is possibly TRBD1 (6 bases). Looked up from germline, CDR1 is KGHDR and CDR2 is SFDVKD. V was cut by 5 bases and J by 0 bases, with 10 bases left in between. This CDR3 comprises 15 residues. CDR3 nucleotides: TGTGCCACCAGTGCCTGGACAGCCTCTGGAAACACCATATATTTT. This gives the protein CATSAWTASGNTIYF.

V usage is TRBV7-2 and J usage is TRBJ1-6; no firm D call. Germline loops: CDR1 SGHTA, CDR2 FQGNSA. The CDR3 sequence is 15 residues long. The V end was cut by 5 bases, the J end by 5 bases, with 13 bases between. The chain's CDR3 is CASSPAPGNNSPLHF. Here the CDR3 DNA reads TGTGCCAGCAGCCCAGCGCCGGGGAATAATTCACCCCTCCACTTT.

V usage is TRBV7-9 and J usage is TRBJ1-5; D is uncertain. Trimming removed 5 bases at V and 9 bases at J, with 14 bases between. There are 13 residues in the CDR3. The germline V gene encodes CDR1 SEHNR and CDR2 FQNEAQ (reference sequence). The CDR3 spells CASSLLGSGPQHF. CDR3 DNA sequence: TGTGCCAGCAGCCTCCTCGGGTCAGGGCCCCAGCATTTT.

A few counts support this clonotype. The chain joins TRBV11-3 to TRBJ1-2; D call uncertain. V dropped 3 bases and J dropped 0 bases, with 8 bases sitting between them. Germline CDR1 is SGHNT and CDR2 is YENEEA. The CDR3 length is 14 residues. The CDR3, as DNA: TGTGCCAGCAGCTTTGGGGATCCTAACTATGGCTACACCTTC. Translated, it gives CASSFGDPNYGYTF.

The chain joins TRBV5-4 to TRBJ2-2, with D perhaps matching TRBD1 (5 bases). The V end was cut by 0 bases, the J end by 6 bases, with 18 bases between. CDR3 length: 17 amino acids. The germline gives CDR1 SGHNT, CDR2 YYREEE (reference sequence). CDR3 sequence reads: CASSLVLGREWSGELFF. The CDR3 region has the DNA TGTGCCAGCAGCTTGGTGTTAGGCAGGGAATGGTCCGGGGAGCTGTTTTTT. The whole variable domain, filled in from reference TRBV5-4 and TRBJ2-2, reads ETGVTQSPTHLIKTRGQQVTLRCSSQSGHNTVSWYQQALGQGPQFIFQYYREEENGRGNFPPRFSGLQFPNYSSELNVNALELDDSALYLCASSLVLGREWSGELFFGEGSRLTVL.

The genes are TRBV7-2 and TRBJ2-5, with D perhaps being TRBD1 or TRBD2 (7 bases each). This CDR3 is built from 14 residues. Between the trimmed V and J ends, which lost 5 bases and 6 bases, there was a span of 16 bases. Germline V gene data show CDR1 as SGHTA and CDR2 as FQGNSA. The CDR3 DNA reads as TGTGCCAGCAGCCCCCAGGGGGGGCAACAGACCCAGTACTTC. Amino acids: CASSPQGGQQTQYF.

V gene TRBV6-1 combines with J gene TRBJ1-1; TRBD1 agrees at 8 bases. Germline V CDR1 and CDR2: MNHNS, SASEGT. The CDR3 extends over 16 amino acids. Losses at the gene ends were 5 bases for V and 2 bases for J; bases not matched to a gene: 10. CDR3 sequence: CASSRGQGWGNTEAFF. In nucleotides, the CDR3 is TGTGCCAGCAGTCGCGGACAGGGATGGGGAAACACTGAAGCTTTCTTT.

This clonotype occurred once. CDR3 residues: CSVDRVVEAFF. CDR3 DNA sequence: TGCAGTGTCGACAGGGTAGTTGAAGCTTTCTTT. This sequence joins TRBV20-1 and TRBJ1-1; TRBD1 matches 7 bases. J lost 7 bases, V lost 7 bases, and 6 bases had no gene match. This CDR3 is 11 amino acids long. Germline CDR1 DFQATT, CDR2 SNEGSKA (reference sequence).

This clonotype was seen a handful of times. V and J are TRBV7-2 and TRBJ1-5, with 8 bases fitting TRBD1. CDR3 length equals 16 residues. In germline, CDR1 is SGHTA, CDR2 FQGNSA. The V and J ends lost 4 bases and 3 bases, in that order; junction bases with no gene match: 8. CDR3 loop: CASSSTGGRINQPQHF. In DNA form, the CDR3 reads TGTGCCAGCAGCTCCACAGGGGGGAGGATCAATCAGCCCCAGCATTTT.

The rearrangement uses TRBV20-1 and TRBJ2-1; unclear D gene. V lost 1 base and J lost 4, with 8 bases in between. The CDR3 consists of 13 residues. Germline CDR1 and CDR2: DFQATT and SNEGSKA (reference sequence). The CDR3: CSARGYKYNEQFF. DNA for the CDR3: TGCAGTGCTAGAGGCTATAAGTACAATGAGCAGTTCTTC.

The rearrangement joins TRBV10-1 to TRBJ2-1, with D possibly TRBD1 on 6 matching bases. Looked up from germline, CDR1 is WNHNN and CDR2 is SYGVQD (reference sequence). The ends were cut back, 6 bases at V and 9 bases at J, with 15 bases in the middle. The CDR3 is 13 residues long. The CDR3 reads CASRAPVGAEQFF. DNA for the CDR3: TGCGCCAGCAGGGCGCCAGTGGGGGCTGAGCAGTTCTTC.

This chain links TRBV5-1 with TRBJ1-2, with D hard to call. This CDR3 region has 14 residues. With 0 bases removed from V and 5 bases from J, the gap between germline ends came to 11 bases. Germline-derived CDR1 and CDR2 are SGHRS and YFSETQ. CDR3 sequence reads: CASSLDRAMYGYTF. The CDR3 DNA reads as TGCGCCAGCAGCTTGGATAGGGCCATGTATGGCTACACCTTC.

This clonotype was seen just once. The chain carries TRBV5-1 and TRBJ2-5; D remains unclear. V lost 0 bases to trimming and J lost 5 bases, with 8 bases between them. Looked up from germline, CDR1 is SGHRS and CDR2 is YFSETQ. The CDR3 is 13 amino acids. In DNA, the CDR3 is TGCGCCAGCAGCTTGGATCCGCTGGAGACCCAGTACTTC. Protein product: CASSLDPLETQYF. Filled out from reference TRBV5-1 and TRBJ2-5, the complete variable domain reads KAGVTQTPRYLIKTRGQQVTLSCSPISGHRSVSWYQQTPGQGLQFLFEYFSETQRNKGNFPGRFSGRQFSNSRSEMNVSTLELGDSALYLCASSLDPLETQYFGPGTRLLVL.

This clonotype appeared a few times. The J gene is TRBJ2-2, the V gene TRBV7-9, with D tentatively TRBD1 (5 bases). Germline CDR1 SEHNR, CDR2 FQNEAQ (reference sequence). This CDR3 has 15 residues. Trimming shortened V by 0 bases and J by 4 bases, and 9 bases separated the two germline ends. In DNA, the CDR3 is TGTGCCAGCAGCTTAGCCGCAGGGTCCACCGGGGAGCTGTTTTTT. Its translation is CASSLAAGSTGELFF. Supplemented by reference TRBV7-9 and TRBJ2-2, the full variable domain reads DTGVSQNPRHKITKRGQNVTFRCDPISEHNRLYWYRQTLGQGPEFLTYFQNEAQLEKSRLLSDRFSAERPKGSFSTLEIQRTEQGDSAMYLCASSLAAGSTGELFFGEGSRLTVL.